The 6 T cell receptor beta chains listed next were all sequenced from one sample in a study of blood T cells in healthy people across ages. Next came a second PCR, run for about 6 to 11 cycles, which used a sample-barcoded 5' primer along with a J-beta primer mix. TCRdb reanalysed the 5' RACE reads using MiXCR and keeps one entry per CDR3 protein. Of 700,000 to 1,000,000 distinct CDR3 sequences in the sample, around 42% were seen once. Input material: blood. These receptors came from a man between 60 and 75 years old in good health.

The chain couples TRBV20-1 to TRBJ2-1; 8 bases line up with TRBD1. The CDR3 has 13 residues. CDR1 is DFQATT, CDR2 SNEGSKA, per germline (reference sequence). The ends lost 5 bases at V and 6 bases at J; junction bases unmatched: 6. This CDR3 is CSAVWTGPNEQFF. Here the CDR3 DNA reads TGCAGTGCTGTCTGGACAGGGCCCAATGAGCAGTTCTTC.

The rearrangement uses TRBV20-1 and TRBJ2-1; the match to TRBD1 covers 9 bases. The V segment lost 3 bases and the J segment 5 bases; nucleotides outside the gene matches: 5. The CDR3 has 14 amino acids. Germline V gives CDR1 DFQATT, CDR2 SNEGSKA (reference sequence). CDR3 sequence (DNA): TGCAGTGCTAGCAGGGACAGGGTTAACAATGAGCAGTTCTTC. Protein: CSASRDRVNNEQFF.

This clonotype occurred once. The chain links TRBV6-6 to TRBJ2-3, with 7 bases that match TRBD2. Germline-derived CDR1 and CDR2 are MNHNY and SVGAGI (reference sequence). CDR3 size: 15 residues. J lost 1 base, V lost 7 bases, and 8 bases had no gene match. CDR3 nucleotide sequence: TGTGCCAGCACCTCCCGCGGGGGAGGCACAGATACGCAGTATTTT. Its protein is CASTSRGGGTDTQYF.

The table lists this clonotype with a few counts. V is TRBV7-3 and J is TRBJ2-1; D is unclear. Germline CDR1 and CDR2: SGHTA and FQGTGA. The CDR3 runs 13 residues. V shed 5 bases and J shed 8 bases, with 13 bases lying between them. CDR3 bases: TGTGCCAGCAGCCCGACCAGTTGGGATGAGCAGTTCTTC. Translation: CASSPTSWDEQFF.

This clonotype has only a few counts. The V and J genes are TRBV6-5 and TRBJ1-5; D is uncertain. Germline CDR1 and CDR2: MNHEY and SVGAGI. The CDR3 is 13 amino acids. V dropped 8 bases and J dropped 0 bases, with 8 bases sitting between them. For the CDR3, the DNA is TGTGCCAGCCGGGCCAATAGCAATCAGCCCCAGCATTTT. Protein sequence: CASRANSNQPQHF.

This clonotype occurred a few times. J is TRBJ1-2 and V is TRBV20-1; D is uncertain. V lost 6 bases and J 4 bases, leaving 6 bases between the germline ends. Looked up from germline, CDR1 is DFQATT and CDR2 is SNEGSKA (reference sequence). This CDR3 is 10 amino acids long. CDR3 protein: CSAVAYGYTF. DNA of the CDR3: TGCAGTGCGGTGGCCTATGGCTACACCTTC.